This TCR beta chain was found in a study of blood T cell repertoires in COVID-19. Background on the study: Sources were T cells, B-cell-depleted T cells, or PBMCs; the material itself was cDNA or gDNA.

The repertoire was sequenced with immunoSEQ multiplex PCR; TCRdb's copy has only in-frame clones and lacks some. The sample lists some 140,000 clones, 70% to 90% occurring once. The CDR3 has 13 amino acids. Germline V CDR1 and CDR2: SGHTA, FQGNSA. V lost 5 bases, J lost 1 base, and 8 bases lay in between. The sample comprised peripheral blood. This rearrangement joins TRBV7-2 to TRBJ2-5; the D is unclear. The source of this sequence is a woman aged 50 to 65 who had recovered from COVID-19. CDR3 DNA sequence: TGTGCCAGCAGCCCACTAACCCAAGAGACCCAGTACTTC. Its protein product is CASSPLTQETQYF.